A single sample is the source of the 20 T cell receptor beta chains below, sequenced in a study of T cell responses to AZD1222 COVID-19 vaccine. TCRdb keeps only in-frame clones here, not all; method: immunoSEQ multiplex PCR. The repertoire holds 130,000 to 150,000 clones, with just over 90% as singletons. Material: peripheral blood, obtained on day 0 of AZD1222 vaccination. The source is an adult in good health.

Regarding this clone: Its ends do not fully match the called genes, so a read error is possible. The V call is TRBV4-1, the J call TRBJ2-1, with TRBD2 matching over 10 bases. This CDR3 is built from 15 residues. Germline loops: CDR1 MGHRA, CDR2 YSYEKL. The CDR3 DNA follows: TGCGCCAGCAGCCAGGCCCTAGCGGGGGCCCTAATGGTGCTCTTC. Amino acids: CASSQALAGALMVLF.

The CDR3 sequence: CASSSGQGALSYGYTF. CDR3 bases: TGTGCCAGCTCATCCGGACAGGGTGCATTATCCTATGGCTACACCTTC. The chain is built from TRBV18 and TRBJ1-2, with 8 positions matching TRBD1. This CDR3 has 16 amino acids. Trimming took 5 bases from V and 4 from J; bases not matched to a gene: 12. Germline loops: CDR1 KGHSH, CDR2 LQKENI.

This clone has just one count. CDR3 protein: CASSDLGSTEAFF. The CDR3 bases are TGTGCCAGCAGTGATTTGGGGTCCACTGAAGCTTTCTTT. The chain carries TRBV2 and TRBJ1-1; unclear D gene. The CDR3 runs 13 residues. V was clipped by 3 bases and J by 4 bases, with 9 bases between them. Germline loops: CDR1 SNHLY, CDR2 FYNNEI.

The chain couples TRBV11-2 to TRBJ2-1, with unresolved D. The V end lost 5 bases, the J end lost 4 bases, and 15 bases lay between the germline ends. Germline CDR1 is SGHAT and CDR2 is FQNNGV. This CDR3 region has 15 residues. CDR3 sequence: CASSHSIKNYNEQFF. CDR3 bases: TGTGCCAGCAGCCACAGCATCAAGAATTACAATGAGCAGTTCTTC. Supplemented by reference TRBV11-2 and TRBJ2-1, the full variable domain reads EAGVAQSPRYKIIEKRQSVAFWCNPISGHATLYWYQQILGQGPKLLIQFQNNGVVDDSQLPKDRFSAERLKGVDSTLKIQPAKLEDSAVYLCASSHSIKNYNEQFFGPGTRLTVL.

The chain combines TRBV18 with TRBJ2-1, with TRBD2 matching 8 bases. Trimming cost V 4 bases and J 4 bases; bases outside gene matches: 6. Germline V CDR1 and CDR2: KGHSH, LQKENI. The CDR3 has 15 amino acids. In nucleotides, the CDR3 is TGTGCCAGCTCACTTCTAGCGGGCCAGTACAATGAGCAGTTCTTC. It codes for CASSLLAGQYNEQFF.

The rearrangement joins TRBV9 to TRBJ2-1; 8 nucleotides match TRBD2. This CDR3 comprises 17 residues. Germline CDR1 reads SGDLS; CDR2 reads YYNGEE. V dropped 0 bases and J dropped 6; count of bases not matched to a gene: 11. The CDR3 reads CASSVGGGLAGLNEQFF. Here the CDR3 DNA reads TGTGCCAGCAGCGTAGGAGGCGGGCTAGCGGGCCTCAATGAGCAGTTCTTC.

A note on this clone: The sample carries other DNA sequences with the same CDR3. The V and J genes are TRBV6-5 and TRBJ1-1, with 8 nucleotides matching TRBD1. The CDR3 runs to 14 residues. The junction had 3 bases not matched to a gene; V was cut back by 6 bases and J by 0 bases. The germline V gene encodes CDR1 MNHEY and CDR2 SVGAGI. The CDR3 sequence: CASRQQGVNTEAFF. CDR3 DNA: TGTGCCAGCAGGCAACAGGGGGTGAACACTGAAGCTTTCTTT.

The chain joins TRBV5-1 to TRBJ1-4; D possibly corresponds to TRBD1 (5 bases). The CDR3 length is 16 residues. CDR1 SGHRS and CDR2 YFSETQ come from the germline V gene. The V end was cut by 0 bases, the J end by 1 base, with 10 bases between. The CDR3 sequence is CASSLVDGGTNEKLFF. Written as DNA, the CDR3 is TGCGCCAGCAGCTTGGTCGATGGGGGAACTAATGAAAAACTGTTTTTT.

The chain uses TRBV27 and TRBJ1-6; a weak D match, TRBD1 (6 bases). Germline assignment: CDR1 MNHEY and CDR2 SMNVEV (reference sequence). The CDR3 runs 14 residues. V was shortened by 6 bases and J by 0 bases, with 6 bases between the two germline ends. DNA for the CDR3: TGTGCCAGCAGGACAGGCTCCTATAATTCACCCCTCCACTTT. As protein: CASRTGSYNSPLHF.

CDR3 coding DNA: TGTGCCACCCCGACAGGGGGTTGTGAAGCTTTCTTT. Translating it yields CATPTGGCEAFF. V usage is TRBV24-1 and J usage is TRBJ1-1; 9 nucleotides match TRBD1. This CDR3 comprises 12 residues. Trimming cost V 9 bases and J 7 bases; bases outside gene matches: 5. The germline V gene encodes CDR1 KGHDR and CDR2 SFDVKD.

CDR3 amino acids: CASSEHRQIPNQPQHF. The CDR3 DNA sequence: TGTGCCAGCAGTGAACATCGACAGATCCCCAATCAGCCCCAGCATTTT. V and J are TRBV6-4 and TRBJ1-5, with D possibly being TRBD1 (5 bases). This CDR3 has 16 amino acids. The V and J ends lost 3 bases and 3 bases respectively, with 15 bases between them. Germline CDR1 reads MRHNA; CDR2 reads SNTAGT.

The rearrangement uses TRBV7-2 and TRBJ2-3; the D is unclear. Trimming cost V 5 bases and J 5 bases, with 11 bases left between them. CDR1 and CDR2 (germline): SGHTA, FQGNSA. This CDR3 is 13 amino acids long. This CDR3 is CASSPYLRDTQYF. As DNA, the CDR3 is TGTGCCAGCAGCCCCTACCTACGAGATACGCAGTATTTT.

This chain joins TRBV6-4 and TRBJ1-2; 8 bases are a match to TRBD1. The CDR3 covers 13 residues. V lost 5 bases and J lost 4; bases outside the gene matches: 3. In germline, CDR1 is MRHNA, CDR2 SNTAGT. This chain's CDR3 is CASSTGQGYGYTF. The DNA for the CDR3 is TGTGCCAGCAGTACCGGACAGGGCTATGGCTACACCTTC.

This chain connects TRBV2 to TRBJ1-6, with 9 bases identical to TRBD1. V shed 5 bases and J 8 bases; nucleotides not matched to a gene: 7. CDR1 SNHLY and CDR2 FYNNEI come from the germline V gene. This CDR3 contains 15 residues. The CDR3 reads CASSSLRDRDSPLHF. CDR3 bases: TGTGCCAGCAGTAGCCTTAGGGACAGGGATTCACCCCTCCACTTT.

The rearrangement joins TRBV19 to TRBJ1-6; TRBD1 is a possible D gene (6 bases). V dropped 0 bases and J dropped 8 bases, with 14 bases sitting between them. The CDR3 runs to 16 residues. From germline, CDR1 is LNHDA and CDR2 SQIVND (reference sequence). The CDR3 DNA reads as TGTGCCAGTAGTATAGAAGCTGCTTCAGGGGATTCACCCCTCCACTTT. It translates to CASSIEAASGDSPLHF.

The gene calls are TRBV11-2 and TRBJ2-1; D is undetermined. Trimming took 0 bases from V and 5 from J, leaving 5 bases between them. The CDR3 totals 13 residues. Germline CDR1 is SGHAT and CDR2 is FQNNGV. The CDR3 bases are TGTGCCAGCAGCTTAGATCGAGACAATGAGCAGTTCTTC. This codes for CASSLDRDNEQFF.

The V call is TRBV11-2, the J call TRBJ1-2; the D is unclear. The CDR3 length is 15 residues. CDR1 and CDR2 from the germline V gene are SGHAT and FQNNGV. V gave up 5 bases and J gave up 4 bases, with 17 bases separating them. CDR3 amino acids: CASSKGRVTTYGYTF. The DNA for the CDR3 is TGTGCCAGCAGCAAAGGGCGCGTTACCACCTATGGCTACACCTTC.

The V call is TRBV10-3, the J call TRBJ2-1, with TRBD2 matching over 13 bases. Losses at the gene ends were 0 bases for V and 8 bases for J; bases not matched to a gene: 7. Per germline, CDR1 ENHRY and CDR2 SYGVKD. The CDR3 runs to 17 residues. The CDR3 DNA reads as TGTGCCATCAGTGAGTCCCCGCGGACTAGCGGGAGTGATGAGCAGTTCTTC. It yields the protein CAISESPRTSGSDEQFF.

The chain couples TRBV5-6 to TRBJ2-4, with a possible D match to TRBD2 (5 bases). V gave up 4 bases and J gave up 0 bases, with 8 bases separating them. Germline V gene data show CDR1 as SGHDT and CDR2 as YYEEEE. The CDR3 sequence is 14 residues long. The CDR3 loop is CASSLRGAKNIQYF. The DNA for the CDR3 is TGTGCCAGCAGCCTCCGGGGAGCCAAAAACATTCAGTACTTC.

The chain combines TRBV7-8 with TRBJ1-1; the D is unclear. V gave up 5 bases and J gave up 5 bases, with 15 bases separating them. CDR3 length equals 14 residues. Germline V lookup: CDR1 SGHVS, CDR2 FQNEAQ. Here the CDR3 DNA reads TGTGCCAGCAGCCCCAGGAGGTTTTGGACTGAAGCTTTCTTT. Its protein is CASSPRRFWTEAFF.